These 10 T cell receptor beta chains came from one sample sequenced in a study of cytomegalovirus exposure and HLA in healthy donors. The PCR employed 60 Vbeta primers together with 13 Jbeta primers. Only in-frame clones appear in the TCRdb table, and some are missing; sequencing was by immunoSEQ multiplex PCR. The table has roughly 160,000 clones, around 86% seen once. Material for sequencing was PBMCs. The receptors were sampled from a male donor in good health and CMV-seronegative.

V gene TRBV2 combines with J gene TRBJ1-1, with 9 nucleotides matching TRBD1. Per germline, CDR1 SNHLY and CDR2 FYNNEI. Trimming cost V 6 bases and J 0 bases; bases outside gene matches: 8. The CDR3 extends over 16 amino acids. CDR3 in DNA: TGTGCCAGCAGGTTCGGGACAGGGAGTATGAACACTGAAGCTTTCTTT. As protein: CASRFGTGSMNTEAFF.

This clone was found once. V is TRBV7-9 and J is TRBJ1-3; D is unresolved. The CDR3 consists of 14 residues. The germline V and J ends were trimmed by 1 base and 0 bases, with 4 bases remaining between them. The germline V gene has CDR1 SEHNR and CDR2 FQNEAQ (reference sequence). The CDR3 DNA sequence: TGTGCCAGCAGCTTAGAGCACTCTGGAAACACCATATATTTT. It translates to CASSLEHSGNTIYF.

The chain carries TRBV11-2 and TRBJ2-7, with a possible D match to TRBD2 (6 bases). The CDR3 has 15 residues. The germline V gene has CDR1 SGHAT and CDR2 FQNNGV. V gave up 3 bases and J gave up 3 bases, with 15 bases separating them. The CDR3, as DNA: TGTGCCAGCAGCTTCCTCCGGGACTCAAGCTACGAGCAGTACTTC. It translates to CASSFLRDSSYEQYF. Drawing the rest from reference TRBV11-2 and TRBJ2-7, the complete variable domain is EAGVAQSPRYKIIEKRQSVAFWCNPISGHATLYWYQQILGQGPKLLIQFQNNGVVDDSQLPKDRFSAERLKGVDSTLKIQPAKLEDSAVYLCASSFLRDSSYEQYFGPGTRLTVT.

The rearrangement joins TRBV19 to TRBJ2-6, with a possible D match to TRBD1 (5 bases). This CDR3 comprises 14 residues. V gave up 6 bases and J gave up 9 bases, with 15 bases separating them. Per germline, CDR1 LNHDA and CDR2 SQIVND (reference sequence). This CDR3 reads CASRESRTFNVLTF. The DNA of the CDR3 is TGTGCCAGTAGGGAAAGTCGGACATTCAACGTCCTGACTTTC.

This clone was counted only a few times. The chain has TRBV9 and TRBJ1-3; possibly TRBD1 for D (5 bases). The CDR3 is 15 amino acids. The germline V gene has CDR1 SGDLS and CDR2 YYNGEE. The V end lost 6 bases, the J end lost 1 base, and 14 bases lay between the germline ends. The CDR3 sequence: CASTTDRTSGNTIYF. The DNA of the CDR3 is TGTGCCAGCACCACCGACAGAACATCTGGAAACACCATATATTTT.

V usage is TRBV5-4 and J usage is TRBJ2-7, with unresolved D. CDR1 is SGHNT and CDR2 is YYREEE in the germline V gene (reference sequence). The CDR3 runs 14 residues. Trimming cost V 0 bases and J 0 bases, with 7 bases left between them. The CDR3 sequence is CASSLEAASYEQYF. The CDR3 DNA is TGTGCCAGCAGCTTGGAGGCGGCCTCCTACGAGCAGTACTTC.

The J gene is TRBJ2-7, the V gene TRBV6-5; D ambiguous. V lost 8 bases and J lost 1, with 15 bases in between. Germline CDR1 MNHEY, CDR2 SVGAGI. The length of the CDR3 is 14 residues. CDR3 protein: CASGLFHSSYEQYF. For the CDR3, the DNA is TGTGCCAGCGGCCTTTTTCACAGTTCCTACGAGCAGTACTTC.

This clone was observed a handful of times. The chain combines TRBV30 with TRBJ1-5, with D possibly matching TRBD1 (6 bases). Per germline, CDR1 GTSNPN and CDR2 SVGIG (reference sequence). Trimming cost V 4 bases and J 7 bases, with 11 bases left between them. The CDR3 spans 12 residues. CDR3 bases: TGTGCCTGGACTGTACAGGGACAGCCCCAGCATTTT. This sequence encodes CAWTVQGQPQHF.

The rearrangement uses TRBV6-1 and TRBJ1-5; TRBD1 matches 10 bases. V lost 6 bases to trimming and J lost 6 bases; unmatched junction nucleotides: 2. The CDR3 is 13 amino acids. CDR1 is MNHNS, CDR2 SASEGT, per germline. DNA for the CDR3: TGTGCCAGCAGAGGGACAGGGGCTCAGCCCCAGCATTTT. It encodes CASRGTGAQPQHF.

The J gene is TRBJ1-1, the V gene TRBV12-5, with 10 bases fitting TRBD1. V lost 5 bases to trimming and J lost 7 bases; unmatched junction nucleotides: 16. The germline gives CDR1 LGHNT, CDR2 FRNRAP. This CDR3 region has 17 residues. CDR3 DNA sequence: TGTGCTAGTGGTGCAGACAGGGGGCGCCGGGTTTTGGGTGAAGCTTTCTTT. Encoded protein: CASGADRGRRVLGEAFF.